This TCR beta chain originates from a study of T-cell memory formation after mild COVID-19. TCRdb recomputed calls from the 5' RACE reads with MiXCR, one row per CDR3 protein. Here the sample spans about 190,000 distinct CDR3 sequences, roughly 10% being singletons. Germline loops: CDR1 SGHDT, CDR2 YYEEEE. Germline trimming cut 1 base from V and 5 bases from J; bases unmatched to any gene: 9. The CDR3 is made up of 17 amino acids. Ten or more counts support this clonotype. This chain connects TRBV5-6 to TRBJ2-3, with 11 bases fitting TRBD2. The sequenced sample consisted of PBMCs or a T cell subset sorted from them (not recorded which). The TCR comes from a man aged 18 to 30 who had mild COVID-19 (a few samples of this study predate the infection). Cell type and time point are not known. The CDR3 sequence is CASSLLWALAGVDTQYF. CDR3 in DNA: TGTGCCAGCAGCTTGCTTTGGGCACTAGCGGGGGTAGATACGCAGTATTTT.